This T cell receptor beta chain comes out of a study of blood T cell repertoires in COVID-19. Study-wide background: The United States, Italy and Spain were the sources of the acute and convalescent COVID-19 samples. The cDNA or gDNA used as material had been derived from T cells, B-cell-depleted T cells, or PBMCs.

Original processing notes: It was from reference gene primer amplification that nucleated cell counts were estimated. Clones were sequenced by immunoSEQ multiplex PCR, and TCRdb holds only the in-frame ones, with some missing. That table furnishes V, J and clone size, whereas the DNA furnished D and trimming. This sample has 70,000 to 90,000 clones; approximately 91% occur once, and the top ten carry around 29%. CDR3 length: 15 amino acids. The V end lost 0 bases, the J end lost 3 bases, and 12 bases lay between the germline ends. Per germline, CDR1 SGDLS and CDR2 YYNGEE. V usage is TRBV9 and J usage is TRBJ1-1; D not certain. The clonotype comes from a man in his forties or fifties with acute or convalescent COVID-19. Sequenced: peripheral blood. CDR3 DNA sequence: TGTGCCAGCAGCGTAGCGGTGTACCCTGACACTGAAGCTTTCTTT. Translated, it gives CASSVAVYPDTEAFF.